Below are 14 T cell receptor beta chains sequenced from a single sample in a study of OX40 agonist ivuxolimab in advanced cancers. TCRdb's copy holds only in-frame clones and misses some; the assay was immunoSEQ multiplex PCR. The sample records 30,000 to 35,000 clones, about nine tenths being singletons. This material consisted of CD4+ or CD8+ T cells sorted from blood, taken in a trial of the OX40 agonist ivuxolimab. The receptors were sampled from an adult with an advanced solid tumor such as melanoma, head and neck, liver or kidney cancer.

This chain uses TRBV29-1 with TRBJ2-7; D may be TRBD2 (6 bases). CDR1 and CDR2 (germline): SQVTM, ANQGSEA. The CDR3 contains 14 residues. Trimming left V 5 bases short and J 2 bases short, with 16 bases between. CDR3 residues: CSVTNSGPTYEQYF. In DNA form, the CDR3 reads TGCAGCGTTACTAATAGCGGACCGACCTACGAGCAGTACTTC.

The sample holds one count of this clone. V is TRBV5-4 and J is TRBJ1-1, with a possible D match to TRBD1 (6 bases). The CDR3 length is 16 residues. Trimming removed 0 bases from V and 0 bases from J, with 12 bases in between. Germline V gene lookup returns CDR1 SGHNT and CDR2 YYREEE (reference sequence). In DNA form, the CDR3 reads TGTGCCAGCAGCTTGGCCCGGGGGGCCATGAACACTGAAGCTTTCTTT. Translating gives CASSLARGAMNTEAFF.

This chain connects TRBV5-6 to TRBJ2-1, with 11 bases that match TRBD2. Germline CDR1 reads SGHDT; CDR2 reads YYEEEE. The CDR3 is 17 amino acids. V trimming: 3 bases; J trimming: 4 bases; junction bases outside the gene matches: 9. The CDR3 reads CASSYHSGTSGYNEQFF. CDR3 in DNA: TGTGCCAGCAGCTACCATTCCGGGACTAGCGGTTACAATGAGCAGTTCTTC. Drawing the rest from reference TRBV5-6 and TRBJ2-1, the complete variable domain is DAGVTQSPTHLIKTRGQQVTLRCSPKSGHDTVSWYQQALGQGPQFIFQYYEEEERQRGNFPDRFSGHQFPNYSSELNVNALLLGDSALYLCASSYHSGTSGYNEQFFGPGTRLTVL.

The chain links TRBV15 to TRBJ1-5, with D unresolved. Germline CDR1 and CDR2: LNHNV and YYDKDF (reference sequence). Deletions cut 0 bases from V and 0 bases from J, with 9 bases between. The CDR3 is 16 amino acids. CDR3 DNA: TGTGCCACCAGCAGAGATCCGGCCAGTAGCAATCAGCCCCAGCATTTT. This sequence encodes CATSRDPASSNQPQHF. The variable domain in full, completed from reference TRBV15 and TRBJ1-5, reads DAMVIQNPRYQVTQFGKPVTLSCSQTLNHNVMYWYQQKSSQAPKLLFHYYDKDFNNEADTPDNFQSRRPNTSFCFLDIRSPGLGDTAMYLCATSRDPASSNQPQHFGDGTRLSIL.

The rearrangement joins TRBV6-5 to TRBJ2-2; 7 nucleotides align to TRBD1. CDR3 length: 13 amino acids. V lost 10 bases, J lost 1 base, and 3 bases stayed unmatched. Germline lookup yields CDR1 MNHEY and CDR2 SVGAGI. The CDR3 loop reads CAIGQENTGELFF. The CDR3 DNA is TGTGCCATCGGACAGGAGAACACCGGGGAGCTGTTTTTT.

The V call is TRBV2, the J call TRBJ2-5, with D unclear. CDR1 SNHLY and CDR2 FYNNEI come from the germline V gene. The V end was cut by 6 bases, the J end by 1 base, with 0 bases between. CDR3 length equals 10 residues. CDR3 DNA: TGTGCCAGCAGCCAAGAGACCCAGTACTTC. It is translated as CASSQETQYF.

V usage is TRBV18 and J usage is TRBJ2-1; 14 nucleotides align to TRBD2. The ends lost 5 bases at V and 9 bases at J; junction bases unmatched: 6. Germline lookup yields CDR1 KGHSH and CDR2 LQKENI. The length of the CDR3 is 15 residues. CDR3 protein: CASSTGTSGGIEQFF. CDR3 coding DNA: TGTGCCAGCTCAACCGGGACTAGCGGGGGCATTGAGCAGTTCTTC.

The CDR3 region has the DNA TGTGCCAGCAGGAGAGCTCTTGGGGCCAACGTCCTGACTTTC. Amino acid sequence: CASRRALGANVLTF. The V and J genes are TRBV6-5 and TRBJ2-6; no clear D gene. V lost 6 bases, J lost 3 bases, and 9 bases lay in between. The germline gives CDR1 MNHEY, CDR2 SVGAGI. This CDR3 is 14 amino acids long.

The gene calls are TRBV18 and TRBJ2-7; TRBD1 is a possible D gene (5 bases). Looked up from germline, CDR1 is KGHSH and CDR2 is LQKENI. Trimming took 3 bases from V and 2 from J, leaving 11 bases between them. This CDR3 contains 14 residues. The CDR3 bases are TGTGCCAGCTCACCTCCAGCAGGGACCTACGAGCAGTACTTC. Residues: CASSPPAGTYEQYF.

With regard to this clone: Other DNA sequences within the sample encode an identical CDR3. The chain couples TRBV5-1 to TRBJ1-4; D is uncertain. Germline values: CDR1 SGHRS, CDR2 YFSETQ. Trimming removed 1 base at V and 8 bases at J, with 9 bases between. The CDR3 has 13 residues. Written as DNA, the CDR3 is TGCGCCAGCAGCTTGCAAGTTCAAGAAAAACTGTTTTTT. Encoded protein: CASSLQVQEKLFF.

This chain connects TRBV15 to TRBJ1-2, with 9 bases fitting TRBD1. CDR1 is LNHNV, CDR2 YYDKDF, per germline (reference sequence). V lost 2 bases to trimming and J lost 8 bases; unmatched junction nucleotides: 6. This CDR3 comprises 14 residues. The CDR3 here is CATSRIDRGKGYTF. The DNA for the CDR3 is TGTGCCACCAGCAGAATCGACAGGGGGAAAGGCTACACCTTC.

The chain has TRBV10-3 and TRBJ1-2, with D possibly matching TRBD1 (5 bases). The CDR3 sequence is 13 residues long. CDR1 and CDR2 (germline): ENHRY, SYGVKD. V lost 9 bases and J lost 6, with 17 bases in between. The CDR3 nucleotides are TGTGCCATGGCCCCCGGGACCAGCGATGGCTACACCTTC. Translated, it gives CAMAPGTSDGYTF.

The CDR3 sequence is CASSSGSYPPNYGYTF. Written as DNA, the CDR3 is TGCGCCAGCAGCTCCGGGTCCTACCCTCCTAACTATGGCTACACCTTC. The V and J genes are TRBV5-1 and TRBJ1-2; D gene unclear. The CDR3 loop spans 16 amino acids. V lost 3 bases, J lost 0 bases, and 15 bases lay in between. The germline gives CDR1 SGHRS, CDR2 YFSETQ.

The rearrangement uses TRBV7-6 and TRBJ2-5, with D tentatively TRBD1 or TRBD2 (6 bases each). The CDR3 totals 15 residues. The germline V and J ends were trimmed by 0 bases and 7 bases, with 15 bases remaining between them. CDR1 SGHVS and CDR2 FNYEAQ come from the germline V gene. CDR3 in DNA: TGTGCCAGCAGCTTAGCGATTCCCAGGGGAGGGACCCAGTACTTC. Its translation: CASSLAIPRGGTQYF. Drawing the rest from reference TRBV7-6 and TRBJ2-5, the complete variable domain is GAGVSQSPRYKVTKRGQDVALRCDPISGHVSLYWYRQALGQGPEFLTYFNYEAQQDKSGLPNDRFSAERPEGSISTLTIQRTEQRDSAMYRCASSLAIPRGGTQYFGPGTRLLVL.